The 30 T cell receptor beta chains below were found in one sample sequenced in a study of radiation and T cells in renal cell carcinoma. Libraries were prepared by immunoSEQ multiplex PCR; TCRdb keeps only in-frame clonotypes and omits some of them. Of about 15,000 clones listed, about three fifths are singletons. Treatment: treatment-naive control, cytoreductive nephrectomy. The material sequenced was tumor tissue, taken from a patient whose treatment was nephrectomy without radiotherapy. The source is a man aged 50-60 years with renal cell carcinoma.

The V call is TRBV15, the J call TRBJ2-5, with 7 bases aligning to TRBD1. Germline V gives CDR1 LNHNV, CDR2 YYDKDF (reference sequence). The junction had 5 bases not matched to a gene; V was cut back by 1 base and J by 3 bases. CDR3 size: 15 residues. CDR3 sequence (DNA): TGTGCCACCAGCAGAGGGGACAGCGCTGAAGAGACCCAGTACTTC. It translates to CATSRGDSAEETQYF.

The V and J genes are TRBV11-2 and TRBJ2-2; D possibly corresponds to TRBD2 (5 bases). This CDR3 spans 16 amino acids. The ends were cut back, 1 base at V and 5 bases at J, with 14 bases in the middle. The germline gives CDR1 SGHAT, CDR2 FQNNGV. The CDR3 region is CASSLAGLLTTGELFF. In DNA, the CDR3 is TGTGCCAGCAGCTTAGCAGGACTCCTCACAACCGGGGAGCTGTTTTTT.

Only a few counts were recorded for this clone. J is TRBJ1-5 and V is TRBV2; D is ambiguous. Trimming removed 8 bases at V and 0 bases at J, with 8 bases between. Germline values: CDR1 SNHLY, CDR2 FYNNEI. The CDR3 covers 13 residues. In nucleotides, the CDR3 is TGTGCCAGCCATGTTTATAGCAATCAGCCCCAGCATTTT. The encoded protein is CASHVYSNQPQHF.

The chain combines TRBV15 with TRBJ1-2; D not resolved. CDR3 size: 16 residues. The V and J ends lost 1 base and 8 bases respectively, with 20 bases between them. Germline V CDR1 and CDR2: LNHNV, YYDKDF (reference sequence). Here the CDR3 DNA reads TGTGCCACCAGCAGAGCCCAAAGCGCAGAGGTACAGGGCTACACCTTC. Amino acids: CATSRAQSAEVQGYTF.

This clone was observed a few times. V is TRBV10-3 and J is TRBJ1-2, with 10 nucleotides matching TRBD1. CDR1 is ENHRY, CDR2 SYGVKD, per germline. The CDR3 consists of 15 residues. The trim removed 4 bases at V and 4 bases at J, leaving 6 bases unmatched. The CDR3, as DNA: TGTGCCATCAGTGGTAGACAGGGGGCGGTCTATGGCTACACCTTC. Its translation: CAISGRQGAVYGYTF.

The chain joins TRBV2 to TRBJ1-6; TRBD1 might be the D (6 bases). Germline V lookup: CDR1 SNHLY, CDR2 FYNNEI. The V end was cut by 8 bases, the J end by 3 bases, with 11 bases between. CDR3 size: 14 residues. The CDR3 sequence is CASWTEIYNSPLHF. The CDR3 nucleotides are TGTGCCAGCTGGACAGAAATCTATAATTCACCCCTCCACTTT.

The CDR3 DNA follows: TGTGCCAGCAACTCCAGATTTAGCACAGATACGCAGTATTTT. This encodes CASNSRFSTDTQYF. The chain links TRBV6-6 to TRBJ2-3, with D uncertain. Germline-derived CDR1 and CDR2 are MNHNY and SVGAGI (reference sequence). Trimming took 7 bases from V and 0 from J, leaving 11 bases between them. The CDR3 sequence is 14 residues long.

This clone was seen a single time. CDR3 sequence reads: CASSSQPNTGELFF. CDR3 nucleotides: TGTGCCAGCAGCTCCCAGCCGAACACCGGGGAGCTGTTTTTT. The chain has TRBV7-2 and TRBJ2-2, with D hard to call. Trimming took off 4 bases at V and 0 bases at J, with 6 bases between the two ends. Germline V gene data show CDR1 as SGHTA and CDR2 as FQGNSA. This CDR3 is built from 14 residues.

J is TRBJ2-7 and V is TRBV5-1, with D possibly being TRBD1 (6 bases). V was trimmed by 0 bases and J by 6 bases, leaving 16 bases between them. In germline, CDR1 is SGHRS, CDR2 YFSETQ. The CDR3 is made up of 15 amino acids. CDR3 in DNA: TGCGCCAGCAGCTTGGCGGCAGGGGCGCAGGGCGAGCAGTACTTC. Its protein is CASSLAAGAQGEQYF.

The chain uses TRBV10-2 and TRBJ2-1; D is perhaps TRBD2 (5 bases). Trimming pared 7 bases from V and 2 bases from J, leaving 15 bases between. The CDR3 is 15 amino acids. CDR1 is WSHSY and CDR2 is SAAADI in the germline V gene. CDR3 loop: CASIPRGKTYNEQFF. The CDR3 nucleotides read TGCGCCAGCATCCCTCGGGGAAAAACCTACAATGAGCAGTTCTTC.

The chain is built from TRBV5-1 and TRBJ2-2, with unresolved D. There are 17 residues in the CDR3. Germline values: CDR1 SGHRS, CDR2 YFSETQ. Trimming left V 0 bases short and J 2 bases short, with 14 bases between. The DNA for the CDR3 is TGCGCCAGCAGCTTGGCGGCCACACTACGAAACACCGGGGAGCTGTTTTTT. It is translated as CASSLAATLRNTGELFF.

In this sample, this clone is medium-sized. The chain carries TRBV5-1 and TRBJ1-1, with D possibly matching TRBD1 (6 bases). V shed 1 base and J shed 0 bases, with 7 bases lying between them. This CDR3 has 14 residues. Germline V gene data show CDR1 as SGHRS and CDR2 as YFSETQ. The DNA of the CDR3 is TGCGCCAGCAGCTTGACAGGGATGAACACTGAAGCTTTCTTT. Its translation is CASSLTGMNTEAFF.

This clone has ten or more counts. The chain couples TRBV18 to TRBJ2-7; no definite D call. This CDR3 region has 15 residues. Trimming left V 2 bases short and J 5 bases short, with 16 bases between. The germline V gene encodes CDR1 KGHSH and CDR2 LQKENI. The CDR3, as DNA: TGTGCCAGCTCACCAGCGACGACTCCGGGCAACGAGCAGTACTTC. Translating it yields CASSPATTPGNEQYF.

There are a few counts of this clone. The chain employs TRBV19 and TRBJ2-5, with D unclear. This CDR3 is 15 amino acids long. The germline CDR1 and CDR2 sequences are LNHDA and SQIVND (reference sequence). The V gene lost 5 bases and the J gene lost 5 bases, with 18 bases spanning the gap. CDR3 DNA sequence: TGTGCCAGTAGTTCTTCTTTTAGAGCTTTGGAGACCCAGTACTTC. Protein: CASSSSFRALETQYF.

This CDR3 reads CASSDRGRLFF. The CDR3 DNA reads as TGTGCCAGCAGTGACAGGGGGAGACTGTTTTTT. This chain joins TRBV2 and TRBJ1-4; TRBD1 matches 7 bases. V lost 3 bases to trimming and J lost 13 bases; unmatched junction nucleotides: 2. Germline values: CDR1 SNHLY, CDR2 FYNNEI. The CDR3 extends over 11 amino acids. The whole variable domain, filled in from reference TRBV2 and TRBJ1-4, reads EPEVTQTPSHQVTQMGQEVILRCVPISNHLYFYWYRQILGQKVEFLVSFYNNEISEKSEIFDDQFSVERPDGSNFTLKIRSTKLEDSAMYFCASSDRGRLFFGSGTQLSVL.

This chain joins TRBV19 and TRBJ2-7; TRBD2 aligns across 9 bases. The V gene end was trimmed by 3 bases and the J gene end by 4 bases; junction bases not matched to a gene: 7. The CDR3 loop spans 15 amino acids. Germline CDR1 LNHDA, CDR2 SQIVND (reference sequence). CDR3 protein: CASSMLAGVTYEQYF. The CDR3 DNA is TGTGCCAGTAGTATGTTAGCGGGAGTTACTTACGAGCAGTACTTC.

The chain employs TRBV7-8 and TRBJ1-2, with D unresolved. This CDR3 is 16 amino acids long. Trimming cost V 1 base and J 7 bases, with 19 bases left between them. Germline V gene data show CDR1 as SGHVS and CDR2 as FQNEAQ. The CDR3 DNA reads TGTGCCAGCAGCTTAGGATATCGGGGTACGTTCGTTGGCTACACCTTC. Amino acids: CASSLGYRGTFVGYTF.

This sequence joins TRBV5-1 and TRBJ2-1; D might be TRBD2 (5 bases). The CDR3 extends over 15 amino acids. V was trimmed by 4 bases and J by 3 bases, leaving 14 bases between them. Germline CDR1 and CDR2: SGHRS and YFSETQ. In DNA form, the CDR3 reads TGCGCCAGCAGCAGGATCGGGGAGTACTACAATGAGCAGTTCTTC. This codes for CASSRIGEYYNEQFF.

The genes are TRBV19 and TRBJ1-4; no reliable D call. Germline V gives CDR1 LNHDA, CDR2 SQIVND (reference sequence). V lost 2 bases, J lost 6 bases, and 19 bases lay in between. The CDR3 sequence is 17 residues long. CDR3 in amino acids: CASSIKSRSTWDEKLFF. The CDR3 nucleotides are TGTGCCAGTAGTATAAAAAGCCGAAGTACGTGGGATGAAAAACTGTTTTTT.

In its sample, this clone was seen a few times. The chain employs TRBV25-1 and TRBJ1-4; D call uncertain. CDR1 and CDR2 (germline): MGHDK, SYGVNS. CDR3 length equals 13 residues. V lost 4 bases, J lost 11 bases, and 14 bases lay in between. CDR3 sequence (DNA): TGTGCCAGCAGTGCCGAAGCTAAGAGGAAACTGTTTTTT. Its protein is CASSAEAKRKLFF.

The rearrangement uses TRBV2 and TRBJ2-2, with D possibly being TRBD2 (7 bases). V lost 8 bases and J lost 6, with 16 bases in between. CDR3 length: 14 amino acids. Germline V lookup: CDR1 SNHLY, CDR2 FYNNEI. The CDR3 coding sequence is TGTGCCAGCCTACGGGGGGCTGGCCCCGGGGAGCTGTTTTTT. Its protein is CASLRGAGPGELFF.

The chain combines TRBV10-3 with TRBJ2-7; 11 bases are shared with TRBD1. The germline CDR1 and CDR2 sequences are ENHRY and SYGVKD. V trimming: 0 bases; J trimming: 5 bases; junction bases outside the gene matches: 9. The CDR3 runs to 17 residues. This chain's CDR3 is CAISESRGQGVTHEQYF. CDR3 nucleotide sequence: TGTGCCATCAGTGAGTCCAGGGGACAGGGGGTTACACACGAGCAGTACTTC.

This chain links TRBV6-6 with TRBJ1-1; D unclear. Germline CDR1 reads MNHNY; CDR2 reads SVGAGI (reference sequence). This CDR3 has 15 amino acids. V was clipped by 7 bases and J by 0 bases, with 15 bases between them. The CDR3 DNA sequence: TGTGCCAGCACCCTACGGCCCGGTCTGAACACTGAAGCTTTCTTT. Protein product: CASTLRPGLNTEAFF.

This clone was recorded a few times. The chain uses TRBV2 and TRBJ1-1; the match to TRBD1 covers 8 bases. Trimming cost V 3 bases and J 1 base; bases outside gene matches: 7. The CDR3 length is 16 residues. The germline CDR1 and CDR2 sequences are SNHLY and FYNNEI. The CDR3 sequence: CASSDPDREGNTEAFF. In DNA form, the CDR3 reads TGTGCCAGCAGTGATCCGGACAGGGAAGGGAACACTGAAGCTTTCTTT.

The rearrangement joins TRBV6-6 to TRBJ1-1; tentatively, D is TRBD1 (5 bases). The germline V gene encodes CDR1 MNHNY and CDR2 SVGAGI (reference sequence). V shed 3 bases and J shed 5 bases, with 10 bases lying between them. The CDR3 is 13 residues long. This CDR3 is CASSYMRGTEAFF. As DNA, the CDR3 is TGTGCCAGCAGTTATATGAGGGGTACTGAAGCTTTCTTT.

The rearrangement joins TRBV7-9 to TRBJ2-1; 8 bases fit TRBD2. V shed 1 base and J 6 bases; nucleotides not matched to a gene: 8. This CDR3 is built from 16 residues. Germline V lookup: CDR1 SEHNR, CDR2 FQNEAQ (reference sequence). This CDR3 reads CASSLGAGTSVNEQFF. The CDR3 DNA is TGTGCCAGCAGCTTAGGGGCCGGGACTAGTGTCAATGAGCAGTTCTTC.

The V call is TRBV6-5, the J call TRBJ2-7, with D unresolved. Trimming took 4 bases from V and 4 from J, leaving 11 bases between them. Germline V lookup: CDR1 MNHEY, CDR2 SVGAGI. CDR3 length: 13 amino acids. CDR3 region: CASSSLVGYEQYF. The DNA of the CDR3 is TGTGCCAGCAGTTCGCTGGTCGGGTACGAGCAGTACTTC.

The chain recombines TRBV11-2 with TRBJ2-1; a weak D match, TRBD1 (6 bases). Germline CDR1 is SGHAT and CDR2 is FQNNGV. Deletions cut 2 bases from V and 10 bases from J, with 12 bases between. The length of the CDR3 is 13 residues. The CDR3 reads CASSLPGQTEQFF. CDR3 sequence (DNA): TGTGCCAGCAGCTTACCTGGACAGACCGAGCAGTTCTTC.

This chain joins TRBV7-2 and TRBJ1-2, with a weak D call TRBD1 (6 bases). The V end was cut by 5 bases, the J end by 4 bases, with 14 bases between. Germline V CDR1 and CDR2: SGHTA, FQGNSA. CDR3 length: 14 residues. The DNA of the CDR3 is TGTGCCAGCAGCCCACTACAGGGAACCTATGGCTACACCTTC. Protein sequence: CASSPLQGTYGYTF. Full variable domain (missing parts from reference TRBV7-2 and TRBJ1-2): GAGVSQSPSNKVTEKGKDVELRCDPISGHTALYWYRQSLGQGLEFLIYFQGNSAPDKSGLPSDRFSAERTGGSVSTLTIQRTQQEDSAVYLCASSPLQGTYGYTFGSGTRLTVV.

This clone is labeled medium-sized. V and J are TRBV28 and TRBJ2-7, with 7 bases matching TRBD2. This CDR3 region has 15 residues. Trimming removed 7 bases from V and 5 bases from J; junction bases left unmatched: 14. Germline V gives CDR1 MDHEN, CDR2 SYDVKM. CDR3 loop: CASNSAGEGMDEQYF. CDR3 DNA sequence: TGTGCCAGCAACTCGGCGGGGGAGGGTATGGACGAGCAGTACTTC.